Following are 20 T cell receptor beta chains from one sample sequenced in a study of cytomegalovirus exposure and HLA in healthy donors. Both 60 Vbeta primers and 13 Jbeta primers went into the PCR. Generated by immunoSEQ multiplex PCR, the TCRdb table keeps only in-frame clones and is missing some. This repertoire shows 150,000 to 200,000 clones, 80% found once; its top ten account for under 7.5%. Sequencing used PBMCs. These receptors all stem from a middle-aged man in good health and CMV-seronegative.

The rearrangement joins TRBV19 to TRBJ2-1, with D possibly TRBD2 on 6 matching bases. CDR3 length equals 14 residues. The V end was cut by 3 bases, the J end by 10 bases, with 16 bases between. Germline assignment: CDR1 LNHDA and CDR2 SQIVND (reference sequence). CDR3 DNA sequence: TGTGCCAGTAGTATCGGCGGGGTTAGGGCGGAGCAGTTCTTC. This codes for CASSIGGVRAEQFF.

This clone has just a few counts. The chain employs TRBV4-3 and TRBJ1-5; D is unresolved. The CDR3 is 13 amino acids. CDR1 and CDR2 (germline): LGHNA, YSLEER. Trimming took 0 bases from V and 6 from J, leaving 6 bases between them. CDR3 residues: CASSQDRVQPQHF. The DNA for the CDR3 is TGCGCCAGCAGCCAAGACCGGGTTCAGCCCCAGCATTTT.

The chain uses TRBV6-5 and TRBJ1-2, with D tentatively TRBD1 (5 bases). With 6 bases removed from V and 4 bases from J, the gap between germline ends came to 15 bases. Germline V gene lookup returns CDR1 MNHEY and CDR2 SVGAGI. This CDR3 has 14 residues. The CDR3 region is CASSPGGTAYGYTF. The CDR3 DNA sequence: TGTGCCAGCAGCCCCGGGGGGACCGCCTATGGCTACACCTTC.

This chain uses TRBV5-6 with TRBJ2-7; D perhaps matches TRBD2 (5 bases). The CDR3 contains 15 residues. Germline assignment: CDR1 SGHDT and CDR2 YYEEEE. Trimming removed 4 bases at V and 6 bases at J, with 20 bases between. CDR3 DNA sequence: TGTGCCAGCAGCCGTATCGGTGGAGGTGGAACCGAGCAGTACTTC. It is translated as CASSRIGGGGTEQYF.

The J gene is TRBJ2-1, the V gene TRBV19; 7 nucleotides line up with TRBD1. The CDR3 consists of 17 residues. CDR1 and CDR2 from the germline V gene are LNHDA and SQIVND (reference sequence). V was pared by 8 bases and J by 7 bases, with 20 bases of the junction left unmatched. The CDR3 reads CASARPRIGGRRNEQFF. CDR3 nucleotide sequence: TGTGCCAGTGCCAGACCCAGGATAGGGGGCCGGAGGAATGAGCAGTTCTTC.

The chain links TRBV29-1 to TRBJ2-5, with TRBD2 matching 9 bases. The trim removed 6 bases at V and 1 base at J, leaving 6 bases unmatched. Germline loops: CDR1 SQVTM, CDR2 ANQGSEA. There are 14 residues in the CDR3. The CDR3 coding sequence is TGCAGCGTAGATACTAGCGGGCCCCAAGAGACCCAGTACTTC. This translates into CSVDTSGPQETQYF.

This chain links TRBV7-9 with TRBJ1-6, with 8 bases matching TRBD1. Unmatched junction bases numbered 6, after V lost 5 bases and J lost 0 bases. Looked up from germline, CDR1 is SEHNR and CDR2 is FQNEAQ (reference sequence). The CDR3 extends over 17 amino acids. In nucleotides, the CDR3 is TGTGCCAGCAGCCCCCGACAGGGGAGCTCCTATAATTCACCCCTCCACTTT. It specifies CASSPRQGSSYNSPLHF.

The chain recombines TRBV6-1 with TRBJ1-2; a weak D match, TRBD1 (6 bases). V dropped 1 base and J dropped 5 bases, with 11 bases sitting between them. This CDR3 has 14 amino acids. The germline V gene has CDR1 MNHNS and CDR2 SASEGT. The CDR3 spells CASSEGRQAYGYTF. CDR3 DNA: TGTGCCAGCAGTGAAGGCCGACAGGCTTATGGCTACACCTTC.

The genes are TRBV18 and TRBJ1-2; TRBD1 might be the D (5 bases). Germline V CDR1 and CDR2: KGHSH, LQKENI. Between the trimmed V and J ends, which lost 0 bases and 6 bases, there was a span of 11 bases. The CDR3 length is 14 residues. The CDR3, as DNA: TGTGCCAGCTCACCACCGGGAGGGGTAGATGGCTACACCTTC. It yields the protein CASSPPGGVDGYTF. Supplemented by reference TRBV18 and TRBJ1-2, the full variable domain reads NAGVMQNPRHLVRRRGQEARLRCSPMKGHSHVYWYRQLPEEGLKFMVYLQKENIIDESGMPKERFSAEFPKEGPSILRIQQVVRGDSAAYFCASSPPGGVDGYTFGSGTRLTVV.

The chain recombines TRBV9 with TRBJ1-6; perhaps TRBD1 as D (5 bases). The CDR3 runs 14 residues. V was cut by 0 bases and J by 14 bases, with 15 bases left in between. Looked up from germline, CDR1 is SGDLS and CDR2 is YYNGEE. The CDR3 DNA sequence: TGTGCCAGCAGCGTAGCCCCTCTGGGGGAGGCCCTCCACTTT. This codes for CASSVAPLGEALHF.

The chain combines TRBV5-6 with TRBJ1-4, with 7 bases that match TRBD1. J gave up 5 bases and V 4 bases, and 5 bases lay outside the gene matches. CDR3 length: 14 amino acids. CDR1 and CDR2 from the germline V gene are SGHDT and YYEEEE. CDR3 sequence (DNA): TGTGCCAGCAGCCAAGGACAGGACAATGAAAAACTGTTTTTT. It translates to CASSQGQDNEKLFF.

This chain connects TRBV19 to TRBJ2-3; 9 bases are a match to TRBD2. The germline CDR1 and CDR2 sequences are LNHDA and SQIVND (reference sequence). Trimming at V came to 4 bases and at J to 3 bases, leaving 2 bases not matched to a gene. The CDR3 is 14 residues long. For the CDR3, the DNA is TGTGCCAGTAGTACTAGCGGGACTACAGATACGCAGTATTTT. Its protein product is CASSTSGTTDTQYF.

The chain carries TRBV27 and TRBJ1-6; 9 bases map to TRBD1. The J segment lost 9 bases and the V segment lost 0 bases, leaving 6 bases of the junction unmatched. Germline V gene sequence: CDR1 MNHEY, CDR2 SMNVEV (reference sequence). The length of the CDR3 is 16 residues. The CDR3 bases are TGTGCCAGCAGTTTATCCTACCGACAGGGGGGTTCACCCCTCCACTTT. This gives the protein CASSLSYRQGGSPLHF.

V is TRBV6-5 and J is TRBJ1-1, with a possible D match to TRBD1 (5 bases). CDR1 and CDR2 from the germline V gene are MNHEY and SVGAGI. The V gene lost 6 bases and the J gene lost 4 bases, with 15 bases spanning the gap. The CDR3 spans 14 residues. For the CDR3, the DNA is TGTGCCAGCAGCAACCGGGGGACGATCACTGAAGCTTTCTTT. Its protein product is CASSNRGTITEAFF.

This sequence joins TRBV11-2 and TRBJ1-2; D is uncertain. The CDR3 is 14 amino acids. V shed 6 bases and J shed 2 bases, with 13 bases lying between them. Germline CDR1 and CDR2: SGHAT and FQNNGV. CDR3 nucleotide sequence: TGTGCCAGCAGACCCGCGGGCCGGAACTATGGCTACACCTTC. This encodes CASRPAGRNYGYTF.

This clone was observed once. V gene TRBV19 combines with J gene TRBJ2-3; weak D call: TRBD2 (6 bases). The V end lost 6 bases, the J end lost 5 bases, and 15 bases lay between the germline ends. CDR1 LNHDA and CDR2 SQIVND come from the germline V gene (reference sequence). CDR3 length equals 14 residues. The CDR3 is CASRAGTPGDTQYF. The CDR3 nucleotides are TGTGCCAGTAGGGCCGGGACTCCAGGAGATACGCAGTATTTT. Together with reference TRBV19 and TRBJ2-3, the CDR3 gives the full variable domain: DGGITQSPKYLFRKEGQNVTLSCEQNLNHDAMYWYRQDPGQGLRLIYYSQIVNDFQKGDIAEGYSVSREKKESFPLTVTSAQKNPTAFYLCASRAGTPGDTQYFGPGTRLTVL.

J is TRBJ2-7 and V is TRBV5-6; tentatively, D is TRBD1 (6 bases). CDR3 size: 15 residues. Trimming cost V 5 bases and J 6 bases, with 21 bases left between them. Germline V gives CDR1 SGHDT, CDR2 YYEEEE. DNA of the CDR3: TGTGCCAGCAGTCTCCAGGGGCTCCCATCCCGCGAGCAGTACTTC. This encodes CASSLQGLPSREQYF.

This chain joins TRBV5-1 and TRBJ1-4; tentative D call: TRBD1 (6 bases). In germline, CDR1 is SGHRS, CDR2 YFSETQ. With 5 bases removed from V and 2 bases from J, the gap between germline ends came to 10 bases. This CDR3 contains 14 residues. CDR3: CASSRTETNEKLFF. For the CDR3, the DNA is TGCGCCAGCAGTCGGACAGAGACTAATGAAAAACTGTTTTTT.

In DNA, the CDR3 is TGTGCCAGCAGTTACTCTAGCGGGAGCCTCGAGCAGTACTTC. This translates into CASSYSSGSLEQYF. The chain has TRBV6-5 and TRBJ2-7; 9 positions match TRBD2. The length of the CDR3 is 14 residues. V was clipped by 0 bases and J by 6 bases; unmatched bases: 3. Germline-derived CDR1 and CDR2 are MNHEY and SVGAGI.

The chain has TRBV18 and TRBJ2-4, with a tentative D call TRBD2 (5 bases). The CDR3 is 18 amino acids. Trimming took 3 bases from V and 0 from J, leaving 18 bases between them. In germline, CDR1 is KGHSH, CDR2 LQKENI. This CDR3 is CASSPGLAGLGAKNIQYF. The CDR3 DNA reads as TGTGCCAGCTCACCCGGACTTGCAGGCTTAGGAGCCAAAAACATTCAGTACTTC.